Described below is a single T cell receptor (beta chain) sequence and its context. The sample is drawn from a study of blood T cell repertoires in COVID-19. Looking at the study overall: PBMCs, B-cell-depleted T cells, or T cells provided the cDNA or gDNA that made up the material.

Measured with immunoSEQ multiplex PCR; TCRdb has only the in-frame clones, and not every one. Of about 70,000 clones in the sample, about three quarters are singletons; the top ten hold under 40%. This receptor was taken from a woman in her 70s with acute or convalescent COVID-19. Source material: peripheral blood.

The CDR3 is CATSDPPWTGSSYNEQFF. The CDR3 DNA sequence: TGTGCCACCAGTGATCCCCCGTGGACAGGGAGCTCCTACAATGAGCAGTTCTTC. The chain uses TRBV24-1 and TRBJ2-1, with 8 bases fitting TRBD1. This CDR3 comprises 18 residues. Germline assignment: CDR1 KGHDR and CDR2 SFDVKD. V dropped 3 bases and J dropped 0; count of bases not matched to a gene: 9.